The 30 T cell receptor beta chains below come from one sample, sequenced in a study of OX40 agonist ivuxolimab in advanced cancers. The table came from immunoSEQ multiplex PCR; TCRdb's copy has only in-frame clones and leaves some out. Of fewer than 100,000 clones detected, roughly 80% appear once; the ten largest clones hold about 1.6%. The source was CD4+ or CD8+ T cells sorted from blood, collected in a trial of the OX40 agonist ivuxolimab. These receptors were taken from an adult with an advanced solid tumor such as melanoma, head and neck, liver or kidney cancer.

V gene TRBV19 combines with J gene TRBJ2-5; 9 bases agree with TRBD1. Germline V gene lookup returns CDR1 LNHDA and CDR2 SQIVND (reference sequence). CDR3 length: 14 residues. V was pared by 5 bases and J by 5 bases, with 6 bases of the junction left unmatched. CDR3 coding DNA: TGTGCCAGTAGTCCGGGGACAGGGTCTGAGACCCAGTACTTC. Translated, it gives CASSPGTGSETQYF.

The chain combines TRBV5-1 with TRBJ1-4; TRBD1 agrees at 7 bases. The germline CDR1 and CDR2 sequences are SGHRS and YFSETQ. J gave up 7 bases and V 5 bases, and 5 bases lay outside the gene matches. The CDR3 loop spans 13 amino acids. CDR3 in DNA: TGCGCCAGCAGATCGGGACAGACTGAAAAACTGTTTTTT. Protein product: CASRSGQTEKLFF. Supplemented by reference TRBV5-1 and TRBJ1-4, the full variable domain reads KAGVTQTPRYLIKTRGQQVTLSCSPISGHRSVSWYQQTPGQGLQFLFEYFSETQRNKGNFPGRFSGRQFSNSRSEMNVSTLELGDSALYLCASRSGQTEKLFFGSGTQLSVL.

The chain carries TRBV6-5 and TRBJ1-2, with 10 bases identical to TRBD1. The CDR3 spans 16 residues. After removal of 0 bases from V and 6 bases from J, the junction contained 7 bases not matched to a gene. Germline assignment: CDR1 MNHEY and CDR2 SVGAGI. CDR3 bases: TGTGCCAGCAGTTACTCAGCCCGGGACAGGGGAAATGGCTACACCTTC. Translating it yields CASSYSARDRGNGYTF.

This sequence joins TRBV7-2 and TRBJ2-7; 9 positions agree with TRBD1. Per germline, CDR1 SGHTA and CDR2 FQGNSA. The V segment lost 4 bases and the J segment 2 bases; nucleotides outside the gene matches: 3. This CDR3 has 14 residues. The CDR3 loop is CASSSGTGPYEQYF. CDR3 sequence (DNA): TGTGCCAGCAGCTCCGGGACAGGGCCCTACGAGCAGTACTTC. The complete variable domain, with remaining parts taken from reference TRBV7-2 and TRBJ2-7, reads GAGVSQSPSNKVTEKGKDVELRCDPISGHTALYWYRQSLGQGLEFLIYFQGNSAPDKSGLPSDRFSAERTGGSVSTLTIQRTQQEDSAVYLCASSSGTGPYEQYFGPGTRLTVT.

V gene TRBV28 combines with J gene TRBJ2-2, with D maybe TRBD1 (6 bases). There are 13 residues in the CDR3. V shed 10 bases and J shed 0 bases, with 9 bases lying between them. From germline, CDR1 is MDHEN and CDR2 SYDVKM. For the CDR3, the DNA is TGTGCCATTGGGACATCGAACACCGGGGAGCTGTTTTTT. This translates into CAIGTSNTGELFF.

The chain links TRBV7-6 to TRBJ1-4; TRBD1 agrees at 8 bases. The CDR3 contains 14 residues. Trimming took 5 bases from V and 6 from J; bases not matched to a gene: 5. The V gene's germline CDR1 is SGHVS and CDR2 FNYEAQ. The CDR3 here is CASSLQGGYEKLFF. CDR3 sequence (DNA): TGTGCCAGCAGCCTACAGGGGGGGTATGAAAAACTGTTTTTT.

V usage is TRBV9 and J usage is TRBJ1-6; 7 bases match TRBD1. After removal of 5 bases from V and 8 bases from J, the junction contained 4 bases not matched to a gene. CDR1 is SGDLS, CDR2 YYNGEE, per germline. The CDR3 has 13 amino acids. The CDR3 is CASRGQTDSPLHF. The CDR3 bases are TGTGCCAGCAGGGGACAGACGGATTCACCCCTCCACTTT.

The chain carries TRBV18 and TRBJ1-4, with D uncertain. Trimming cost V 6 bases and J 3 bases, with 17 bases left between them. CDR1 is KGHSH and CDR2 is LQKENI in the germline V gene. CDR3 length: 16 amino acids. The CDR3 here is CASSPFQRQSNEKLFF. The DNA for the CDR3 is TGTGCCAGCTCTCCCTTCCAACGCCAATCTAATGAAAAACTGTTTTTT. Full variable domain (rest looked up from reference TRBV18 and TRBJ1-4): NAGVMQNPRHLVRRRGQEARLRCSPMKGHSHVYWYRQLPEEGLKFMVYLQKENIIDESGMPKERFSAEFPKEGPSILRIQQVVRGDSAAYFCASSPFQRQSNEKLFFGSGTQLSVL.

This clone occurred once. The genes are TRBV18 and TRBJ2-7; either TRBD1 or TRBD2 may supply D (5 bases each). V lost 5 bases, J lost 1 base, and 12 bases lay in between. Germline CDR1 KGHSH, CDR2 LQKENI. The CDR3 sequence is 14 residues long. The CDR3 region is CASSVRDGSYEQYF. The CDR3 DNA reads as TGTGCCAGCTCAGTCCGGGACGGGTCCTACGAGCAGTACTTC.

The V gene is TRBV7-9, the J gene TRBJ2-1; 9 nucleotides align to TRBD2. This CDR3 is built from 15 residues. The germline V gene encodes CDR1 SEHNR and CDR2 FQNEAQ (reference sequence). The trim removed 2 bases at V and 7 bases at J, leaving 6 bases unmatched. DNA of the CDR3: TGTGCCAGCAGCTTAATAGCGGGAGTGTATAATGAGCAGTTCTTC. It yields the protein CASSLIAGVYNEQFF.

This clone occurred a few times. The V call is TRBV19, the J call TRBJ1-2; D is uncertain. V lost 0 bases to trimming and J lost 6 bases, with 8 bases between them. Germline-derived CDR1 and CDR2 are LNHDA and SQIVND (reference sequence). The CDR3 consists of 13 residues. CDR3 in DNA: TGTGCCAGTAGTATAGACCGGAGAGATGGCTACACCTTC. Its translation is CASSIDRRDGYTF.

J is TRBJ2-7 and V is TRBV5-6; D unclear. This CDR3 is built from 12 residues. From germline, CDR1 is SGHDT and CDR2 YYEEEE. Trimming took off 7 bases at V and 3 bases at J, with 11 bases between the two ends. The DNA for the CDR3 is TGTGCCAGCCGTGGGCAGAACTACGAGCAGTACTTC. Translating gives CASRGQNYEQYF.

The rearrangement joins TRBV7-2 to TRBJ2-7; 11 bases line up with TRBD2. The germline gives CDR1 SGHTA, CDR2 FQGNSA. The trim removed 5 bases at V and 3 bases at J, leaving 6 bases unmatched. CDR3 length equals 15 residues. The CDR3 bases are TGTGCCAGCAGCAACCTAGCGGGAGGAGGCTACGAGCAGTACTTC. This gives the protein CASSNLAGGGYEQYF.

The J gene is TRBJ1-2, the V gene TRBV11-1, with D possibly being TRBD1 (5 bases). The CDR3 is made up of 13 amino acids. Germline V gene data show CDR1 as SGHAT and CDR2 as FQDESV (reference sequence). V was clipped by 2 bases and J by 3 bases, with 7 bases between them. CDR3: CASSLTGHYGYTF. CDR3 sequence (DNA): TGTGCCAGCAGCTTAACAGGACACTATGGCTACACCTTC.

V gene TRBV28 combines with J gene TRBJ2-1, with TRBD2 matching 8 bases. The CDR3 totals 17 residues. J gave up 1 base and V 5 bases, and 10 bases lay outside the gene matches. Per the germline V gene, CDR1 is MDHEN and CDR2 is SYDVKM. CDR3 protein: CASSPHQTSVSYNEQFF. CDR3 nucleotide sequence: TGTGCCAGCAGTCCCCATCAGACTAGCGTTTCCTACAATGAGCAGTTCTTC.

This chain links TRBV9 with TRBJ2-7, with D possibly being TRBD2 (7 bases). V was shortened by 3 bases and J by 4 bases, with 11 bases between the two germline ends. The CDR3 totals 13 residues. Germline V gene sequence: CDR1 SGDLS, CDR2 YYNGEE. The CDR3 nucleotides read TGTGCCAGCAGCGCGAAGGGGGGGTACGAGCAGTACTTC. Residues: CASSAKGGYEQYF.

The chain links TRBV2 to TRBJ2-1; 13 nucleotides agree with TRBD2. The CDR3 sequence is 14 residues long. The V segment lost 8 bases and the J segment 11 bases; nucleotides outside the gene matches: 9. Germline-derived CDR1 and CDR2 are SNHLY and FYNNEI. The CDR3 DNA reads as TGTGCCAGCCGGGGACTAGCGGGACCAATAAAGCAGTTCTTC. The encoded protein is CASRGLAGPIKQFF. The entire variable domain, with the rest obtained from reference TRBV2 and TRBJ2-1, is as follows: EPEVTQTPSHQVTQMGQEVILRCVPISNHLYFYWYRQILGQKVEFLVSFYNNEISEKSEIFDDQFSVERPDGSNFTLKIRSTKLEDSAMYFCASRGLAGPIKQFFGPGTRLTVL.

The V gene is TRBV11-2, the J gene TRBJ2-7; 9 bases map to TRBD1. Germline-derived CDR1 and CDR2 are SGHAT and FQNNGV. V was clipped by 3 bases and J by 4 bases; unmatched bases: 4. CDR3 length equals 14 residues. The CDR3 DNA sequence: TGTGCCAGCAGCTTGGGACAGGGCGGATACGAGCAGTACTTC. This sequence encodes CASSLGQGGYEQYF.

This chain connects TRBV6-4 to TRBJ2-7; 7 nucleotides line up with TRBD2. J lost 11 bases, V lost 6 bases, and 10 bases had no gene match. The CDR3 extends over 12 amino acids. Germline-derived CDR1 and CDR2 are MRHNA and SNTAGT. The DNA for the CDR3 is TGTGCCAGCAGGGGGAGGGCACAGAGGGAGTACTTC. The encoded protein is CASRGRAQREYF.

This clone has just one count. This sequence joins TRBV19 and TRBJ2-6, with 8 bases identical to TRBD1. This CDR3 has 17 amino acids. CDR1 is LNHDA and CDR2 is SQIVND in the germline V gene (reference sequence). Trimming removed 3 bases from V and 1 base from J; junction bases left unmatched: 5. The CDR3 protein is CASSIPGQASGANVLTF. The CDR3 DNA is TGTGCCAGTAGTATCCCGGGACAGGCTTCTGGGGCCAACGTCCTGACTTTC.

The chain is built from TRBV4-2 and TRBJ2-7; D tentatively fits TRBD1 or TRBD2 (6 bases each). This CDR3 has 16 amino acids. The germline V gene has CDR1 LGHNA and CDR2 YNFKEQ. The V gene lost 4 bases and the J gene lost 6 bases, with 22 bases spanning the gap. CDR3: CASSRGGQSSRLEQYF. In DNA, the CDR3 is TGTGCCAGCAGCCGGGGAGGACAGTCCTCCCGTCTCGAGCAGTACTTC.

The sample holds one count of this clone. The chain carries TRBV5-4 and TRBJ1-6; TRBD1 agrees at 10 bases. Germline trimming cut 4 bases from V and 7 bases from J; bases unmatched to any gene: 2. From germline, CDR1 is SGHNT and CDR2 YYREEE (reference sequence). CDR3 length: 14 residues. The CDR3 DNA follows: TGTGCCAGCAGCCGACAGGGGGCGAATTCACCCCTCCACTTT. Encoded protein: CASSRQGANSPLHF.

The V and J genes are TRBV28 and TRBJ2-1, with TRBD2 as a possible D gene (5 bases). The CDR3 totals 12 residues. CDR1 is MDHEN, CDR2 SYDVKM, per germline. V shed 8 bases and J shed 6 bases, with 11 bases lying between them. The CDR3: CASLNSANEQFF. For the CDR3, the DNA is TGTGCCAGCCTTAATAGCGCCAATGAGCAGTTCTTC.

This clone occurred a few times. The genes are TRBV19 and TRBJ1-2, with 7 positions matching TRBD1. The germline CDR1 and CDR2 sequences are LNHDA and SQIVND (reference sequence). After removal of 3 bases from V and 5 bases from J, the junction contained 3 bases not matched to a gene. The CDR3 contains 13 residues. The CDR3 sequence: CASSIAGGYGYTF. The CDR3 bases are TGTGCCAGTAGTATCGCAGGGGGATATGGCTACACCTTC.

The CDR3 loop is CASSVVGLAREQFF. CDR3 in DNA: TGTGCCAGCAGCGTAGTGGGACTAGCACGTGAGCAGTTCTTC. The J gene is TRBJ2-1, the V gene TRBV9; TRBD2 matches at 9 bases. V lost 0 bases to trimming and J lost 9 bases; unmatched junction nucleotides: 4. Per the germline V gene, CDR1 is SGDLS and CDR2 is YYNGEE. There are 14 residues in the CDR3. The whole variable domain, remainder taken from reference TRBV9 and TRBJ2-1, is DSGVTQTPKHLITATGQRVTLRCSPRSGDLSVYWYQQSLDQGLQFLIQYYNGEERAKGNILERFSAQQFPDLHSELNLSSLELGDSALYFCASSVVGLAREQFFGPGTRLTVL.

The chain couples TRBV29-1 to TRBJ2-3; perhaps TRBD2 as D (5 bases). Trimming took off 1 base at V and 8 bases at J, with 13 bases between the two ends. The CDR3 has 13 residues. CDR1 SQVTM and CDR2 ANQGSEA come from the germline V gene. The CDR3 coding sequence is TGCAGCGTTGAAGGGACTGGAGGAGGTACGCAGTATTTT. Translated, it gives CSVEGTGGGTQYF.

The chain has TRBV14 and TRBJ2-1; TRBD1 might be the D (6 bases). The CDR3 runs to 13 residues. Between the trimmed V and J ends, which lost 4 bases and 11 bases, there was a span of 15 bases. Germline V lookup: CDR1 SGHDN, CDR2 FVKESK. CDR3 residues: CASSPHGQLKQFF. The CDR3 DNA reads as TGTGCCAGCAGCCCGCATGGACAGCTTAAGCAGTTCTTC.

This clone has more than one count but fewer than ten. DNA for the CDR3: TGTGCCAGCAGCCAAGACCCCACGGGCAATCAGCCCCAGCATTTT. It translates to CASSQDPTGNQPQHF. The chain carries TRBV5-6 and TRBJ1-5; no reliable D call. V lost 4 bases, J lost 2 bases, and 13 bases lay in between. Germline lookup yields CDR1 SGHDT and CDR2 YYEEEE. This CDR3 contains 15 residues.

The V gene is TRBV28, the J gene TRBJ2-2; TRBD1 aligns across 10 bases. The germline CDR1 and CDR2 sequences are MDHEN and SYDVKM. The CDR3 runs 16 residues. J lost 7 bases, V lost 4 bases, and 9 bases had no gene match. CDR3 sequence (DNA): TGTGCCAGCAGTTCCTCCGGGACAGGGGCTATCGGGGAGCTGTTTTTT. Its translation is CASSSSGTGAIGELFF.

In nucleotides, the CDR3 is TGTGCCAGCAGCGTCAGGGGGGTGAACACTGAAGCTTTCTTT. Protein: CASSVRGVNTEAFF. V usage is TRBV7-2 and J usage is TRBJ1-1; 7 nucleotides align to TRBD1. J lost 0 bases, V lost 5 bases, and 3 bases had no gene match. Germline CDR1 SGHTA, CDR2 FQGNSA. The CDR3 spans 14 residues. Drawing the rest from reference TRBV7-2 and TRBJ1-1, the complete variable domain is GAGVSQSPSNKVTEKGKDVELRCDPISGHTALYWYRQSLGQGLEFLIYFQGNSAPDKSGLPSDRFSAERTGGSVSTLTIQRTQQEDSAVYLCASSVRGVNTEAFFGQGTRLTVV.